The entry below gives a single TCR beta chain sequence along with its context. The record originates from a study of Graves' ophthalmopathy and Graves' hyperthyroidism. From germline, CDR1 is SQVTM and CDR2 ANQGSEA. CDR3 length: 13 residues. The V segment lost 8 bases and the J segment 6 bases; nucleotides outside the gene matches: 11. Amplification of the TCR beta CDR3 regions used RNA transcripts (as template). First-round RT-PCR with HTBI primers preceded a second-round multiplex PCR. TCRdb processed the multiplex PCR reads anew with MiXCR; each CDR3 protein has one entry. This sample has 35,000 to 45,000 distinct CDR3 sequences, with 45% to 55% found just once. Stable hyperthyroidism meant no ophthalmopathy within 18 months of follow-up.

Source material: peripheral blood. The sequence derives from an adult woman with stable Graves' hyperthyroidism. J is TRBJ2-7 and V is TRBV29-1; TRBD1 aligns across 9 bases. The CDR3 region has the DNA TGCAGCTTGGGGGGGACAGGGTACGCCGAGCAGTACTTC. It codes for CSLGGTGYAEQYF.